This entry lists 29 T cell receptor beta chains sequenced from one sample in a study of T-cell reconstitution after alpha-beta-depleted transplantation in children. A TCRbeta library incorporating unique molecular identifiers was prepared. TCRdb independently ran MiXCR on the PCR reads; one entry per CDR3 protein. The sample lists 90,000 to 150,000 distinct CDR3 sequences; roughly 23% were seen once. The sequencing used PBMCs, mostly from graft donor cells, collected 180 days after TCRalphabeta/CD19-depleted stem cell transplant. These receptors were collected from a male patient aged 2 to 10 who had a stem cell transplant for chronic granulomatous disease, so the T cells may come from the graft donor.

This clonotype was counted only a few times. The gene calls are TRBV7-3 and TRBJ2-3, with D possibly TRBD2 on 6 matching bases. The germline CDR1 and CDR2 sequences are SGHTA and FQGTGA. The CDR3 contains 15 residues. Trimming removed 5 bases at V and 2 bases at J, with 14 bases between. CDR3 region: CASSLGGGYTDTQYF. In DNA form, the CDR3 reads TGTGCCAGCAGCCTCGGTGGGGGGTACACAGATACGCAGTATTTT.

As to this clonotype: A clone one base away is much larger, so this may be a read error. The chain combines TRBV29-1 with TRBJ2-3; D gene unclear. The V and J ends lost 5 bases and 6 bases respectively, with 6 bases between them. This CDR3 spans 10 amino acids. CDR1 SQVTM and CDR2 ANQGSEA come from the germline V gene. CDR3 in DNA: TGCAGCGTTAGCGAGGATACGCAGTATTTT. Translated, it gives CSVSEDTQYF.

This clonotype was counted between two and nine times. The V call is TRBV6-2 or TRBV6-3, the J call TRBJ2-1; TRBD2 aligns across 9 bases. This CDR3 contains 16 residues. Unmatched junction bases numbered 9, after V lost 2 bases and J lost 7 bases. The germline gives CDR1 MNHEY, CDR2 SVGEGT. The CDR3 nucleotides read TGTGCCAGCAGTTACGAGGGCCTAGCGGGACTGAATGAGCAGTTCTTC. It encodes CASSYEGLAGLNEQFF.

This clonotype was detected only a few times. The chain has TRBV7-2 and TRBJ2-5, with 12 bases lining up with TRBD2. This CDR3 has 16 residues. Germline CDR1 SGHTA, CDR2 FQGNSA. The J segment lost 1 base and the V segment lost 4 bases, leaving 4 bases of the junction unmatched. The CDR3 here is CASSSRLAGVQETQYF. The CDR3 DNA follows: TGTGCCAGCAGCTCGAGACTAGCGGGGGTCCAAGAGACCCAGTACTTC.

The V gene is TRBV29-1, the J gene TRBJ1-1; TRBD1 matches 8 bases. The junction had 10 bases not matched to a gene; V was cut back by 7 bases and J by 3 bases. Germline V gene sequence: CDR1 SQVTM, CDR2 ANQGSEA. The CDR3 is 14 amino acids. The CDR3 protein is CSAQGALAYTEAFF. CDR3 coding DNA: TGCAGCGCTCAGGGGGCGCTGGCCTACACTGAAGCTTTCTTT.

This clonotype was recorded many times. The chain carries TRBV20-1 and TRBJ2-3, with 8 bases fitting TRBD2. Germline V gene sequence: CDR1 DFQATT, CDR2 SNEGSKA (reference sequence). The V segment lost 3 bases and the J segment 6 bases; nucleotides outside the gene matches: 2. This CDR3 is built from 12 residues. CDR3 region: CSASGGGDTQYF. DNA for the CDR3: TGCAGTGCTAGCGGGGGGGGCGATACGCAGTATTTT.

This clonotype was found a few times. V is TRBV12-3 or TRBV12-4 and J is TRBJ1-5; 10 bases fit TRBD1. The CDR3 consists of 13 residues. After removal of 9 bases from V and 2 bases from J, the junction contained 1 base not matched to a gene. The CDR3: CASGTGGNQPQHF. The DNA for the CDR3 is TGTGCCAGTGGGACAGGGGGCAATCAGCCCCAGCATTTT.

Many counts were recorded for this clonotype. The chain carries TRBV5-1 and TRBJ2-1; 8 bases line up with TRBD2. CDR3 length: 16 amino acids. CDR1 is SGHRS and CDR2 is YFSETQ in the germline V gene. The junction had 11 bases not matched to a gene; V was cut back by 4 bases and J by 5 bases. The chain's CDR3 is CASSPWGSGAHNEQFF. In DNA form, the CDR3 reads TGCGCCAGCAGCCCCTGGGGTAGCGGGGCCCACAATGAGCAGTTCTTC.

This clonotype has only a few counts. V usage is TRBV7-2 and J usage is TRBJ1-2; the match to TRBD1 covers 10 bases. Germline CDR1 reads SGHTA; CDR2 reads FQGNSA. The CDR3 totals 14 residues. V lost 5 bases to trimming and J lost 6 bases; unmatched junction nucleotides: 6. CDR3 sequence reads: CASSIRTGGDGYTF. The CDR3 nucleotides read TGTGCCAGCAGCATAAGGACAGGGGGTGATGGCTACACCTTC. Full variable domain (rest looked up from reference TRBV7-2 and TRBJ1-2): GAGVSQSPSNKVTEKGKDVELRCDPISGHTALYWYRQSLGQGLEFLIYFQGNSAPDKSGLPSDRFSAERTGGSVSTLTIQRTQQEDSAVYLCASSIRTGGDGYTFGSGTRLTVV.

This clonotype was seen at least ten times. The V and J genes are TRBV11-2 and TRBJ2-3; TRBD2 aligns across 8 bases. The CDR3 runs 15 residues. Unmatched junction bases numbered 4, after V lost 1 base and J lost 4 bases. Germline V lookup: CDR1 SGHAT, CDR2 FQNNGV. The CDR3 sequence: CASSLAGGPSDTQYF. In DNA, the CDR3 is TGTGCCAGCAGCTTAGCGGGAGGGCCCTCAGATACGCAGTATTTT.

This clonotype was seen only a few times. This chain joins TRBV12-3 or TRBV12-4 and TRBJ2-3, with TRBD2 identical over 9 bases. Trimming at V came to 6 bases and at J to 3 bases, leaving 7 bases not matched to a gene. This CDR3 region has 15 residues. DNA for the CDR3: TGTGCCAGCAGGGCTAGCGGGAAGGTTACAGATACGCAGTATTTT. Translating gives CASRASGKVTDTQYF.

V usage is TRBV21-1 and J usage is TRBJ2-7; the D call in the table, TRBD1, was not verified against the DNA. TRBV21-1 is a pseudogene. This CDR3 spans 12 amino acids. The CDR3 protein is CASSKTGDEQYF. Written as DNA, the CDR3 is TGTGCCAGCAGCAAGACAGGGGACGAGCAGTACTTC.

The chain has TRBV12-3 or TRBV12-4 and TRBJ1-6; TRBD1 might be the D (5 bases). This CDR3 region has 15 residues. V was cut by 6 bases and J by 9 bases, with 18 bases left in between. CDR3 nucleotide sequence: TGTGCCAGCAGCCTTCTAGGGGCTGGGGCTTCACCCCTCCACTTT. This translates into CASSLLGAGASPLHF.

The J gene is TRBJ1-4, the V gene TRBV7-8; 9 nucleotides match TRBD1. The CDR3 runs to 15 residues. Germline V gene lookup returns CDR1 SGHVS and CDR2 FQNEAQ. The J segment lost 7 bases and the V segment lost 5 bases, leaving 8 bases of the junction unmatched. CDR3 sequence reads: CASSEQGAVGEKLFF. CDR3 DNA: TGTGCCAGCAGCGAACAGGGGGCTGTGGGTGAAAAACTGTTTTTT.

This clonotype was recorded many times. The chain recombines TRBV18 with TRBJ2-3; D unresolved. CDR3 length: 12 residues. V lost 0 bases to trimming and J lost 6 bases, with 4 bases between them. The V gene's germline CDR1 is KGHSH and CDR2 LQKENI. This CDR3 is CASSPPVDTQYF. The CDR3 DNA is TGTGCCAGCTCACCACCGGTGGATACGCAGTATTTT. Using reference TRBV18 and TRBJ2-3 for the parts outside the CDR3, the full variable domain is NAGVMQNPRHLVRRRGQEARLRCSPMKGHSHVYWYRQLPEEGLKFMVYLQKENIIDESGMPKERFSAEFPKEGPSILRIQQVVRGDSAAYFCASSPPVDTQYFGPGTRLTVL.

The table lists this clonotype with a few counts. The chain uses TRBV12-3 or TRBV12-4 and TRBJ1-4, with unresolved D. The CDR3 is 15 residues long. V was cut by 6 bases and J by 0 bases, with 11 bases left in between. As DNA, the CDR3 is TGTGCCAGCAGGAATCATGTGGCAACTAATGAAAAACTGTTTTTT. This sequence encodes CASRNHVATNEKLFF.

This clonotype was seen at least ten times. This chain joins TRBV7-3 and TRBJ2-3; TRBD2 agrees at 12 bases. The CDR3 is 16 amino acids. CDR1 SGHTA and CDR2 FQGTGA come from the germline V gene. The V segment lost 5 bases and the J segment 2 bases; nucleotides outside the gene matches: 5. The CDR3 region is CASSPGLAGPTDTQYF. Written as DNA, the CDR3 is TGTGCCAGCAGCCCTGGACTAGCGGGACCCACAGATACGCAGTATTTT.

The rearrangement links TRBV12-3 or TRBV12-4 to TRBJ2-2; unclear D gene. The germline V and J ends were trimmed by 3 bases and 4 bases, with 3 bases remaining between them. The length of the CDR3 is 12 residues. The CDR3 is CASSFITGELFF. CDR3 DNA: TGTGCCAGCAGTTTCATCACCGGGGAGCTGTTTTTT.

The chain is built from TRBV5-6 and TRBJ2-7; D is undetermined. Germline assignment: CDR1 SGHDT and CDR2 YYEEEE. This CDR3 spans 11 amino acids. V gave up 4 bases and J gave up 6 bases, with 8 bases separating them. The CDR3 bases are TGTGCCAGCAGCCAGCACACCGAGCAGTACTTC. Translation: CASSQHTEQYF.

This chain joins TRBV3-1 and TRBJ2-7; TRBD1 might be the D (5 bases). This CDR3 spans 11 amino acids. The germline V gene has CDR1 LGHDT and CDR2 YNNKEL (reference sequence). V dropped 2 bases and J dropped 6 bases, with 5 bases sitting between them. CDR3 loop: CASSQTGEQYF. The CDR3, as DNA: TGTGCCAGCAGCCAAACAGGCGAGCAGTACTTC.

This chain uses TRBV12-3 or TRBV12-4 with TRBJ1-6, with a weak D call TRBD1 (5 bases). V was shortened by 1 base and J by 10 bases, with 11 bases between the two germline ends. The CDR3 is 14 residues long. In DNA, the CDR3 is TGTGCCAGCAGTTTAGTCGGGGGGGGGTCACCCCTCCACTTT. Protein product: CASSLVGGGSPLHF.

This clonotype was seen ten or more times. This sequence joins TRBV20-1 and TRBJ2-7; 11 positions match TRBD2. The CDR3 sequence is 14 residues long. V shed 5 bases, J shed 3 bases, and the junction held 6 bases outside the gene matches. Germline loops: CDR1 DFQATT, CDR2 SNEGSKA (reference sequence). The DNA for the CDR3 is TGCAGTGCTCTGGGACTAGCGGCAAACTACGAGCAGTACTTC. Translated: CSALGLAANYEQYF.

The table lists this clonotype with a few counts. This chain connects TRBV20-1 to TRBJ2-1; 15 bases are shared with TRBD2. With 1 base clipped from V and 7 bases from J, the junction kept 2 bases outside the gene matches. Germline CDR1 is DFQATT and CDR2 is SNEGSKA (reference sequence). The CDR3 runs to 15 residues. The CDR3 DNA follows: TGCAGTGCTAGAGGGGGGACTAGCGGGAGGAATGAGCAGTTCTTC. Encoded protein: CSARGGTSGRNEQFF.

The chain couples TRBV7-6 to TRBJ2-3; 8 nucleotides match TRBD2. Germline loops: CDR1 SGHVS, CDR2 FNYEAQ. This CDR3 contains 17 residues. Trimming removed 4 bases from V and 1 base from J; junction bases left unmatched: 10. CDR3 bases: TGTGCCAGCAGCTCGTCCTTAGCGGGACTTCGCACAGATACGCAGTATTTT. It translates to CASSSSLAGLRTDTQYF.

This clonotype was found many times. The chain has TRBV11-2 and TRBJ2-5; no clear D. Trimming left V 5 bases short and J 5 bases short, with 9 bases between. Germline-derived CDR1 and CDR2 are SGHAT and FQNNGV. The CDR3 runs 12 residues. This CDR3 is CASSASGETQYF. CDR3 coding DNA: TGTGCCAGCAGCGCCTCTGGTGAGACCCAGTACTTC.

The gene calls are TRBV10-3 and TRBJ2-7, with unresolved D. Germline loops: CDR1 ENHRY, CDR2 SYGVKD. V lost 4 bases and J lost 2, with 6 bases in between. The CDR3 totals 12 residues. The CDR3 region has the DNA TGTGCCATCAGTGGTACGACCTACGAGCAGTACTTC. Its translation is CAISGTTYEQYF.

Only one count was recorded for this clonotype. The chain combines TRBV12-3 or TRBV12-4 with TRBJ1-2; TRBD1 matches 7 bases. This CDR3 comprises 13 residues. The J segment lost 6 bases and the V segment lost 1 base, leaving 2 bases of the junction unmatched. CDR3 nucleotide sequence: TGTGCCAGCAGTTTAGGACAGGGACATGGCTACACCTTC. Its protein is CASSLGQGHGYTF.

The chain recombines TRBV5-5 with TRBJ1-3, with a possible D match to TRBD1 (5 bases). The CDR3 is 13 residues long. Germline V CDR1 and CDR2: SGHKS, YYEKEE (reference sequence). The V end was cut by 4 bases, the J end by 9 bases, with 14 bases between. DNA of the CDR3: TGTGCCAGCAGCCCGAGGGGCAGTGCCACCATATATTTT. Amino acid sequence: CASSPRGSATIYF.

This clonotype was counted many times. The genes are TRBV6-5 and TRBJ2-5; D ambiguous. The CDR3 consists of 11 residues. The germline CDR1 and CDR2 sequences are MNHEY and SVGAGI. Trimming shortened V by 6 bases and J by 5 bases, and 7 bases separated the two germline ends. The CDR3 region is CASRGWETQYF. For the CDR3, the DNA is TGTGCCAGCAGAGGGTGGGAGACCCAGTACTTC.